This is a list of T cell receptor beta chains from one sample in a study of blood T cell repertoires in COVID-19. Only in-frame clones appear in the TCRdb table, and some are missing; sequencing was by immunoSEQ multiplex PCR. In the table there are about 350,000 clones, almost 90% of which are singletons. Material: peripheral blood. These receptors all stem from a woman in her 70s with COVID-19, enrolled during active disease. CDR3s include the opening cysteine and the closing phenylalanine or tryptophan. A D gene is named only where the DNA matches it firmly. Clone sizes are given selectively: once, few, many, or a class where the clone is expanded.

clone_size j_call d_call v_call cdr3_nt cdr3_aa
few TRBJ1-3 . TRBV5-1 TGCGCCAGCAGCTCGTCGGACGGACTCCTTGGAAACACCATATATTTT CASSSSDGLLGNTIYF
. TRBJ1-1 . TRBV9 TGTGCCAGCAGCGGCCAACAGGGAGCTACTGAAGCTTTCTTT CASSGQQGATEAFF
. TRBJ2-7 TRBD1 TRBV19 TGTGCCAGTACCAGGGACAGTGGCCCCTACGAGCAGTACTTC CASTRDSGPYEQYF
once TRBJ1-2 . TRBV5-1 TGCGCCAGCAGCCCGGTCCCACTCCCCTATGGCTACACCTTC CASSPVPLPYGYTF
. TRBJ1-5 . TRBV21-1 TGTGCCAGCAGCGCCCGGGGAGGCAATCAGCCCCAGCATTTT CASSARGGNQPQHF
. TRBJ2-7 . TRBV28 TGTGCCAGCAGTTTGTCCAGGGCACCCTACGAGCAGTACTTC CASSLSRAPYEQYF
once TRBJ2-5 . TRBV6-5 TGTGCCAGCACCGGGACTCCGGTGGGCGAGACCCAGTACTTC CASTGTPVGETQYF
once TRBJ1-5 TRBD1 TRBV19 TGTGCCAGTACCGAGGGGACAGGGGCGGGTCAGCCCCAGCATTTT CASTEGTGAGQPQHF
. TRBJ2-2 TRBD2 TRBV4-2 TGTGCCAGCAGCCAAGAGATAGCGGGGGAATGGGGCGGGGAGCTGTTTTTT CASSQEIAGEWGGELFF
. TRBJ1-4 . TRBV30 TGTGCCTGGAGTAGCAGTTTCGGGGAAAAACTGTTTTTT CAWSSSFGEKLFF
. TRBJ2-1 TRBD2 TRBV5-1 TGCGCCAGCAGCGACACTAGCGGGGCGTACAATGAGCAGTTCTTC CASSDTSGAYNEQFF
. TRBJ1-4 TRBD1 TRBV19 TGTGCCAGTTTGAACCGGGACAGCCCTAATGAAAAACTGTTTTTT CASLNRDSPNEKLFF
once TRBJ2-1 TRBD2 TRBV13 TGTGCCAGCAGCCAGACTAGCGGGGGGGACAATGAGCAGTTCTTC CASSQTSGGDNEQFF
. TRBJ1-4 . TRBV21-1 TGTGCCAGCAGCAAAGCGCGGAAAGCGGGGAATGAAAAACTGTTTTTT CASSKARKAGNEKLFF
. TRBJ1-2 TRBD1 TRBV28 TGTGCCAGCAGTTCGGGACAGGGCTATGGCTACACCTTC CASSSGQGYGYTF
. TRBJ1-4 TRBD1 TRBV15 TGTGCCACCAGCAGACCAGGGGGCGAGGGGGAAAAACTGTTTTTT CATSRPGGEGEKLFF
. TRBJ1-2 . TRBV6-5 TGTGCCAGCAGCGGGTACTACTATGGCTACACCTTC CASSGYYYGYTF
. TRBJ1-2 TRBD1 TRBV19 TGTGCCAGTAGTGAAGACAGGGGGCCAAGCGATGGCTACACCTTC CASSEDRGPSDGYTF
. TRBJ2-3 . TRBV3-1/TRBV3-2 TGTGCCAGCAGCGGGGGACTTGAGGGTACAGATACGCAGTATTTT CASSGGLEGTDTQYF
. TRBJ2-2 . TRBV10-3 TGTGCCATCAGTGACAGGGTAGGGGAGCTGTTTTTT CAISDRVGELFF
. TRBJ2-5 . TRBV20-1 TGCAGTGCTAGCGTGGAGACCCAGTACTTC CSASVETQYF
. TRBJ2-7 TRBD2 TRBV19 TGTGCCAGTAGTGTGGGGACTAGCGGGAACGAGCAGTACTTC CASSVGTSGNEQYF
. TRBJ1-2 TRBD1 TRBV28 TGTGCCAGCAGTCGGGGACAGCGCCGGTTTAACTATGGCTACACCTTC CASSRGQRRFNYGYTF
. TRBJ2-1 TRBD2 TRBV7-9 TGTGCCAGCAGCTCCGCTAGCGGAACCTACAATGAGCAGTTCTTC CASSSASGTYNEQFF
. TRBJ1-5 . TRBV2 TGTGCCAGCAGTGAAGCTTTCAGGCAGCCCCAGCATTTT CASSEAFRQPQHF
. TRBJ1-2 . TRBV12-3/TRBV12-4 TGTGCCAGCAGTCAGCAGGTCTATGGCTACACCTTC CASSQQVYGYTF
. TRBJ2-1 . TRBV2 TGTGCCAGCACCCGAAGGGGGGGCAATGAGCAGTTCTTC CASTRRGGNEQFF
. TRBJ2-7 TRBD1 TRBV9 TGTGCCAGCAGCACCGGGACAGAAACCTACGAGCAGTACTTC CASSTGTETYEQYF